This passage covers 10 T cell receptor beta chains from one sample sequenced in a study of T cell repertoires in aging, cancer and after chemotherapy. TCR beta rearrangements were amplified from peripheral blood genomic DNA. TRB rearrangements spanning V, D and J were amplified using mixed TRB-A/B primers. TCRdb itself ran the multiplex PCR reads through MiXCR, one entry per CDR3 protein. The repertoire holds thousands of distinct CDR3 sequences, approximately 30% seen once, with about 3.5% in the top ten. The specimen sequenced was blood. These receptors all stem from a human donor with a solid tumor.

This clonotype is categorized as large (0.1 to 1%). The J gene is TRBJ1-2, the V gene TRBV15; tentatively, D is TRBD1 (5 bases). Germline values: CDR1 LNHNV, CDR2 YYDKDF (reference sequence). There are 14 residues in the CDR3. The germline V and J ends were trimmed by 0 bases and 4 bases, with 9 bases remaining between them. CDR3 sequence reads: CATSRDRGSYGYTF. CDR3 nucleotide sequence: TGTGCCACCAGCAGAGATCGGGGGAGCTATGGCTACACCTTC. Combining the CDR3 with reference TRBV15 and TRBJ1-2 gives the whole variable domain DAMVIQNPRYQVTQFGKPVTLSCSQTLNHNVMYWYQQKSSQAPKLLFHYYDKDFNNEADTPDNFQSRRPNTSFCFLDIRSPGLGDTAMYLCATSRDRGSYGYTFGSGTRLTVV.

By frequency in the sample, this clonotype is medium-sized (0.01 to 0.1%). The CDR3 sequence is CASSPGRAGANVLTF. The CDR3 DNA is TGTGCCAGCAGCCCCGGAAGGGCTGGGGCCAACGTCCTGACTTTC. The V gene is TRBV27, the J gene TRBJ2-6; D unresolved. The V gene lost 6 bases and the J gene lost 2 bases, with 11 bases spanning the gap. This CDR3 contains 15 residues. The germline gives CDR1 MNHEY, CDR2 SMNVEV (reference sequence). Full variable domain (remainder filled in from reference TRBV27 and TRBJ2-6): EAQVTQNPRYLITVTGKKLTVTCSQNMNHEYMSWYRQDPGLGLRQIYYSMNVEVTDKGDVPEGYKVSRKEKRNFPLILESPSPNQTSLYFCASSPGRAGANVLTFGAGSRLTVL.

A remark on this clonotype: A much bigger clone sits one base away, suggesting this may be a read error. The gene calls are TRBV12-3 or TRBV12-4 and TRBJ1-2; D call uncertain. V was clipped by 3 bases and J by 7 bases, with 15 bases between them. This CDR3 has 14 amino acids. The CDR3 here is CASSLHSGLGGYTF. The CDR3 DNA reads TGTGCCAGCAGTTTGCACAGTGGGCTGGGTGGCTACACCTTC.

This clonotype appeared a few times. V usage is TRBV27 and J usage is TRBJ2-3, with TRBD2 matching 7 bases. V gave up 4 bases and J gave up 2 bases; unmatched junction bases: 3. Looked up from germline, CDR1 is MNHEY and CDR2 is SMNVEV (reference sequence). This CDR3 has 14 residues. The chain's CDR3 is CASSSGLHTDTQYF. CDR3 sequence (DNA): TGTGCCAGCAGTTCGGGACTACACACAGATACGCAGTATTTT.

This clonotype turned up a few times. The chain combines TRBV20-1 with TRBJ1-2; D perhaps matches TRBD1 (5 bases). This CDR3 contains 13 residues. Germline lookup yields CDR1 DFQATT and CDR2 SNEGSKA (reference sequence). Trimming removed 3 bases at V and 1 base at J, with 9 bases between. CDR3 DNA sequence: TGCAGTGCTAGGGCAGGGATTAACTATGGCTACACCTTC. Its protein product is CSARAGINYGYTF.

The chain recombines TRBV6-1 with TRBJ2-1; unclear D gene. In germline, CDR1 is MNHNS, CDR2 SASEGT. With 8 bases removed from V and 3 bases from J, the gap between germline ends came to 20 bases. This CDR3 region has 16 residues. CDR3 protein: CASLPSAPNLYNEQFF. Written as DNA, the CDR3 is TGTGCCAGCCTACCTTCTGCGCCTAACCTCTACAATGAGCAGTTCTTC.

This clonotype rates as large. One end of the junction does not line up with germline, which may come from a read error. The chain uses TRBV30 and TRBJ1-2, with 7 bases fitting TRBD1. CDR1 GTSNPN and CDR2 SVGIG come from the germline V gene (reference sequence). This CDR3 spans 11 amino acids. Written as DNA, the CDR3 is TGTGCCTGGAGTGGACAGGGCCGATTCTACTTC. Its translation is CAWSGQGRFYF.

This clonotype is categorized as medium-sized (0.01 to 0.1%). The CDR3 coding sequence is TGTGCCAGCAGCTCCCACGGGGTGGATGGCTACACCTTC. Its translation: CASSSHGVDGYTF. The chain uses TRBV5-5 and TRBJ1-2; D gene ambiguous. V shed 3 bases and J shed 6 bases, with 12 bases lying between them. Germline V gene lookup returns CDR1 SGHKS and CDR2 YYEKEE (reference sequence). The CDR3 extends over 13 amino acids.

This clonotype rates as large. The V gene is TRBV30, the J gene TRBJ1-3; D gene unclear. Germline CDR1 is GTSNPN and CDR2 is SVGIG (reference sequence). The CDR3 covers 12 residues. Trimming removed 5 bases from V and 0 bases from J, with 5 bases in between. Here the CDR3 DNA reads TGTGCCTGGGGCTTCTCTGGAAACACCATATATTTT. Translation: CAWGFSGNTIYF.

The chain employs TRBV24-1 and TRBJ2-2; 10 bases map to TRBD2. The germline V gene has CDR1 KGHDR and CDR2 SFDVKD. V trimming: 1 base; J trimming: 5 bases; junction bases outside the gene matches: 9. This CDR3 has 18 residues. The CDR3, as DNA: TGTGCCACCAGTGATTTAGCTAGCGGGAGAGGAAATACCGGGGAGCTGTTTTTT. This codes for CATSDLASGRGNTGELFF.